These 25 T cell receptor beta chains originate from one sample sequenced in a study of lymphopenia after photon versus proton radiotherapy. Profiling relied on immunoSEQ multiplex PCR, and the TCRdb table lists in-frame clones only, not all of them. The sample holds 75,000 to 95,000 clones, around 83% seen once. The sample in question was peripheral blood, obtained from a patient treated with proton-based radiotherapy. The receptors here all came from a man aged 55-75 years with pancreatic cancer.

The V gene is TRBV28, the J gene TRBJ2-2, with 10 positions matching TRBD2. The germline gives CDR1 MDHEN, CDR2 SYDVKM. V lost 7 bases to trimming and J lost 6 bases; unmatched junction nucleotides: 11. The CDR3 has 16 residues. The CDR3 protein is CASILSGTSESGELFF. DNA of the CDR3: TGTGCCAGCATCCTATCCGGGACTAGCGAGTCCGGGGAGCTGTTTTTT. Full variable domain (rest looked up from reference TRBV28 and TRBJ2-2): DVKVTQSSRYLVKRTGEKVFLECVQDMDHENMFWYRQDPGLGLRLIYFSYDVKMKEKGDIPEGYSVSREKKERFSLILESASTNQTSMYLCASILSGTSESGELFFGEGSRLTVL.

The chain joins TRBV2 to TRBJ2-1, with a weak D call TRBD2 (5 bases). Germline V gene data show CDR1 as SNHLY and CDR2 as FYNNEI. The V and J ends lost 6 bases and 7 bases respectively, with 10 bases between them. The CDR3 is 12 amino acids. This CDR3 is CASRALDNEQFF. In nucleotides, the CDR3 is TGTGCCAGCAGGGCACTAGATAATGAGCAGTTCTTC.

The J gene is TRBJ1-1, the V gene TRBV18; 7 bases line up with TRBD1. Germline V gene sequence: CDR1 KGHSH, CDR2 LQKENI. After removal of 4 bases from V and 4 bases from J, the junction contained 15 bases not matched to a gene. This CDR3 has 17 amino acids. The CDR3 bases are TGTGCCAGCTCACAACCTATTAGACAGGGTAGGAGCACTGAAGCTTTCTTT. Translation: CASSQPIRQGRSTEAFF.

This clone was detected only once. The V gene is TRBV14, the J gene TRBJ2-7; D ambiguous. The germline V and J ends were trimmed by 2 bases and 2 bases, with 7 bases remaining between them. The CDR3 spans 13 residues. CDR1 and CDR2 (germline): SGHDN, FVKESK. The CDR3 DNA sequence: TGTGCCAGCAGCCAACAATGGACCTACGAGCAGTACTTC. This gives the protein CASSQQWTYEQYF.

CDR3 coding DNA: TGTGCCAGCAGCCCCCGACAGGGAGGTCAGCCCCAGCATTTT. This sequence encodes CASSPRQGGQPQHF. This sequence joins TRBV9 and TRBJ1-5; TRBD1 aligns across 7 bases. The germline V gene has CDR1 SGDLS and CDR2 YYNGEE. This CDR3 is 14 amino acids long. The trim removed 4 bases at V and 6 bases at J, leaving 7 bases unmatched.

The rearrangement joins TRBV6-1 to TRBJ2-1; tentatively, D is TRBD1 (6 bases). The CDR3 extends over 15 amino acids. The germline CDR1 and CDR2 sequences are MNHNS and SASEGT. The V gene lost 6 bases and the J gene lost 8 bases, with 20 bases spanning the gap. Written as DNA, the CDR3 is TGTGCCAGCAGCGAATCAAGGGGGAGTATATATGAGCAGTTCTTC. Translated, it gives CASSESRGSIYEQFF.

This chain links TRBV7-9 with TRBJ2-7, with D perhaps TRBD1 or TRBD2 (5 bases each). The CDR3 has 15 amino acids. Germline V gives CDR1 SEHNR, CDR2 FQNEAQ (reference sequence). The V end lost 5 bases, the J end lost 1 base, and 15 bases lay between the germline ends. The CDR3 loop reads CASSAGTPPSYEQYF. The CDR3 nucleotides read TGTGCCAGCAGCGCTGGGACCCCGCCGTCCTACGAGCAGTACTTC.

This clone was picked up a small number of times. This sequence joins TRBV27 and TRBJ2-7; D uncertain. V was cut by 5 bases and J by 2 bases, with 19 bases left in between. The length of the CDR3 is 16 residues. CDR1 MNHEY and CDR2 SMNVEV come from the germline V gene (reference sequence). The CDR3 DNA is TGTGCCAGCAGTCCCGCGGCCAGCGAACCCCCCTACGAGCAGTACTTC. Translating gives CASSPAASEPPYEQYF.

The chain couples TRBV28 to TRBJ2-3, with D unresolved. In germline, CDR1 is MDHEN, CDR2 SYDVKM. V was pared by 5 bases and J by 2 bases, with 17 bases between. This CDR3 comprises 16 residues. The CDR3 sequence: CASSRGGPMVTDTQYF. For the CDR3, the DNA is TGTGCCAGCAGTCGCGGCGGACCAATGGTCACAGATACGCAGTATTTT. The whole variable domain, remainder taken from reference TRBV28 and TRBJ2-3, is DVKVTQSSRYLVKRTGEKVFLECVQDMDHENMFWYRQDPGLGLRLIYFSYDVKMKEKGDIPEGYSVSREKKERFSLILESASTNQTSMYLCASSRGGPMVTDTQYFGPGTRLTVL.

Only a few counts were recorded for this clone. This rearrangement joins TRBV5-1 to TRBJ1-2, with a tentative D call TRBD1 (6 bases). Per germline, CDR1 SGHRS and CDR2 YFSETQ. V was shortened by 6 bases and J by 1 base, with 13 bases between the two germline ends. The CDR3 totals 14 residues. The CDR3 loop reads CASTKDSHNYGYTF. The DNA for the CDR3 is TGCGCCAGCACCAAGGACAGCCATAACTATGGCTACACCTTC.

This clone turned up a few times. The chain couples TRBV15 to TRBJ1-2; 9 bases match TRBD1. The ends lost 0 bases at V and 7 bases at J; junction bases unmatched: 6. The CDR3 extends over 15 amino acids. Germline-derived CDR1 and CDR2 are LNHNV and YYDKDF (reference sequence). CDR3 sequence: CATSREGTGIGGYTF. As DNA, the CDR3 is TGTGCCACCAGCAGAGAGGGGACAGGGATCGGTGGCTACACCTTC. Full variable domain (rest looked up from reference TRBV15 and TRBJ1-2): DAMVIQNPRYQVTQFGKPVTLSCSQTLNHNVMYWYQQKSSQAPKLLFHYYDKDFNNEADTPDNFQSRRPNTSFCFLDIRSPGLGDTAMYLCATSREGTGIGGYTFGSGTRLTVV.

This sequence joins TRBV6-1 and TRBJ1-5; a possible D gene is TRBD1 (6 bases). Trimming cost V 6 bases and J 6 bases, with 15 bases left between them. The CDR3 extends over 14 amino acids. Germline V gene sequence: CDR1 MNHNS, CDR2 SASEGT. The CDR3 DNA is TGTGCCAGCAGAGATATTACAGGGATTCAGCCCCAGCATTTT. This translates into CASRDITGIQPQHF.

This sequence joins TRBV28 and TRBJ2-1; tentatively, D is TRBD2 (6 bases). Deletions cut 3 bases from V and 0 bases from J, with 9 bases between. The CDR3 has 15 residues. CDR1 is MDHEN, CDR2 SYDVKM, per germline. CDR3 region: CASSFFGSSYNEQFF. Here the CDR3 DNA reads TGTGCCAGCAGTTTCTTCGGGAGCTCCTACAATGAGCAGTTCTTC.

V and J are TRBV5-8 and TRBJ2-5; D perhaps matches TRBD2 (6 bases). CDR1 SGHTS and CDR2 YDEGEE come from the germline V gene. V was trimmed by 5 bases and J by 1 base, leaving 9 bases between them. The CDR3 runs 13 residues. Here the CDR3 reads CASSRRVQETQYF. As DNA, the CDR3 is TGTGCCAGCAGTAGGAGGGTCCAAGAGACCCAGTACTTC.

This clone was found once. This sequence joins TRBV6-5 and TRBJ1-2, with D maybe TRBD1 (5 bases). This CDR3 comprises 13 residues. Trimming left V 6 bases short and J 2 bases short, with 10 bases between. Per the germline V gene, CDR1 is MNHEY and CDR2 is SVGAGI. CDR3: CASRGTVNYGYTF. In DNA form, the CDR3 reads TGTGCCAGCAGGGGGACTGTCAACTATGGCTACACCTTC.

This CDR3 reads CASSRTGAGTGELFF. The DNA of the CDR3 is TGTGCCAGCAGTCGAACAGGGGCGGGAACCGGGGAGCTGTTTTTT. This chain links TRBV7-2 with TRBJ2-2; a possible D gene is TRBD1 (7 bases). V was cut by 6 bases and J by 5 bases, with 16 bases left in between. Germline V gene lookup returns CDR1 SGHTA and CDR2 FQGNSA. The CDR3 is made up of 15 amino acids.

This chain connects TRBV28 to TRBJ1-1; D is uncertain. The CDR3 is made up of 12 amino acids. Germline CDR1 reads MDHEN; CDR2 reads SYDVKM. Trimming took 4 bases from V and 11 from J, leaving 14 bases between them. CDR3 coding DNA: TGTGCCAGCAGTTCCCCAGGTTCGGCCGCTTTCTTT. Its protein product is CASSSPGSAAFF.

The chain combines TRBV6-5 with TRBJ1-3; no definite D call. Per the germline V gene, CDR1 is MNHEY and CDR2 is SVGAGI. With 4 bases removed from V and 4 bases from J, the gap between germline ends came to 11 bases. The length of the CDR3 is 14 residues. The CDR3 region has the DNA TGTGCCAGCAGTTCCCACCAGGCGGGAAACACCATATATTTT. Protein: CASSSHQAGNTIYF.

The genes are TRBV19 and TRBJ2-7; 9 bases fit TRBD1. CDR1 and CDR2 from the germline V gene are LNHDA and SQIVND (reference sequence). This CDR3 has 15 amino acids. V shed 4 bases, J shed 3 bases, and the junction held 7 bases outside the gene matches. The CDR3 coding sequence is TGTGCCAGTAGTAAACCGGGACAGGGAGACTACGAGCAGTACTTC. Translating it yields CASSKPGQGDYEQYF.

This chain links TRBV2 with TRBJ2-1, with D possibly being TRBD2 (6 bases). CDR1 is SNHLY, CDR2 FYNNEI, per germline. Deletions cut 2 bases from V and 2 bases from J, with 10 bases between. The CDR3 consists of 15 residues. This CDR3 is CASSEPRGAYNEQFF. Written as DNA, the CDR3 is TGTGCCAGCAGTGAACCGCGCGGGGCCTACAATGAGCAGTTCTTC.

This rearrangement joins TRBV27 to TRBJ1-1; D is uncertain. The CDR3 sequence is 13 residues long. Deletions cut 5 bases from V and 4 bases from J, with 11 bases between. The V gene's germline CDR1 is MNHEY and CDR2 SMNVEV (reference sequence). The CDR3 nucleotides read TGTGCCAGCAGTGATAACATACTCACTGAAGCTTTCTTT. Amino acid sequence: CASSDNILTEAFF.

The rearrangement uses TRBV6-6 and TRBJ2-2; tentative D call: TRBD1 (5 bases). CDR3 length: 14 residues. Germline V lookup: CDR1 MNHNY, CDR2 SVGAGI (reference sequence). Trimming cost V 2 bases and J 3 bases, with 7 bases left between them. The CDR3 region is CASSYARDTGELFF. CDR3 bases: TGTGCCAGCAGTTACGCCAGGGACACCGGGGAGCTGTTTTTT.

The sample holds a few counts of this clone. V usage is TRBV6-5 and J usage is TRBJ2-7; D is possibly TRBD1 (6 bases). CDR1 and CDR2 (germline): MNHEY, SVGAGI. This CDR3 has 13 amino acids. V was trimmed by 4 bases and J by 5 bases, leaving 12 bases between them. The DNA for the CDR3 is TGTGCCAGCAGTTCCCCCAGGGGTCACGAGCAGTACTTC. Translation gives CASSSPRGHEQYF.

The chain couples TRBV6-1 to TRBJ2-2, with D hard to call. Germline V gene data show CDR1 as MNHNS and CDR2 as SASEGT. CDR3 length: 15 residues. V lost 4 bases, J lost 1 base, and 10 bases lay in between. CDR3 sequence reads: CASSGRQVNTGELFF. The CDR3 DNA reads as TGTGCCAGCAGTGGGCGGCAGGTGAACACCGGGGAGCTGTTTTTT.

The V and J genes are TRBV30 and TRBJ2-1; 7 bases fit TRBD2. CDR1 is GTSNPN, CDR2 SVGIG, per germline (reference sequence). CDR3 length equals 13 residues. V shed 2 bases and J 8 bases; nucleotides not matched to a gene: 6. Here the CDR3 DNA reads TGTGCCTGGAGTTCGGACGGGGGGTATGAGCAGTTCTTC. Its translation is CAWSSDGGYEQFF.